These 14 T cell receptor beta chains originate from one sample sequenced in a study of T cell repertoires in cytomegalovirus infection. MiXCR, applied by TCRdb to the reads, yields one record per CDR3 protein. Of 310,000 or so distinct CDR3 sequences listed, roughly 25% are singletons. The antigens these receptors bind are not known. Sample: cultured PBMCs, taken from culture after CMV antigen stimulation. Receptors originate from a human donor in good health (CMV status not recorded). Some clones in this sample may be carry-over from other donors' samples.

This rearrangement joins TRBV29-1 to TRBJ1-2; D is unclear. CDR1 is SQVTM, CDR2 ANQGSEA, per germline. The V end lost 4 bases, the J end lost 3 bases, and 15 bases lay between the germline ends. The CDR3 loop spans 14 amino acids. The DNA for the CDR3 is TGCAGCGTTGTACCCCTCACACCCGACTATGGCTACACCTTC. Translating gives CSVVPLTPDYGYTF.

V gene TRBV27 combines with J gene TRBJ2-7; D call uncertain. The CDR3 is 13 residues long. The V gene lost 2 bases and the J gene lost 9 bases, with 14 bases spanning the gap. In germline, CDR1 is MNHEY, CDR2 SMNVEV (reference sequence). CDR3 DNA sequence: TGTGCCAGCAGTTTAGTAGAATTAAGAGGGCAGTACTTC. It translates to CASSLVELRGQYF.

This clonotype has only a few counts. The chain couples TRBV19 to TRBJ2-1, with TRBD2 matching 10 bases. CDR3 length: 15 residues. The germline gives CDR1 LNHDA, CDR2 SQIVND (reference sequence). V shed 2 bases and J 7 bases; nucleotides not matched to a gene: 5. The CDR3 DNA sequence: TGTGCCAGTAGTATATCTAGCGGGAGTTGGAATGAGCAGTTCTTC. Translating it yields CASSISSGSWNEQFF.

The V gene is TRBV2, the J gene TRBJ2-7; D is uncertain. V shed 2 bases and J shed 4 bases, with 9 bases lying between them. This CDR3 region has 13 residues. Looked up from germline, CDR1 is SNHLY and CDR2 is FYNNEI. The CDR3 region has the DNA TGTGCCAGCAGTGAACTTCCCTATTACGAGCAGTACTTC. This translates into CASSELPYYEQYF. Drawing the rest from reference TRBV2 and TRBJ2-7, the complete variable domain is EPEVTQTPSHQVTQMGQEVILRCVPISNHLYFYWYRQILGQKVEFLVSFYNNEISEKSEIFDDQFSVERPDGSNFTLKIRSTKLEDSAMYFCASSELPYYEQYFGPGTRLTVT.

This clonotype was counted ten times or more. The chain has TRBV7-2 and TRBJ1-1; D remains unclear. The CDR3 extends over 15 amino acids. The germline V gene encodes CDR1 SGHTA and CDR2 FQGNSA. Trimming stripped 1 base from V and 1 base from J, with 10 bases between. CDR3 region: CASSLVGLANTEAFF. In DNA form, the CDR3 reads TGTGCCAGCAGCTTAGTAGGGTTAGCGAACACTGAAGCTTTCTTT.

This clonotype was seen only a few times. The rearrangement links TRBV12-3 or TRBV12-4 to TRBJ1-4; a possible D gene is TRBD1 (5 bases). The CDR3 has 13 residues. With 3 bases removed from V and 8 bases from J, the gap between germline ends came to 10 bases. The CDR3 nucleotides read TGTGCCAGCAGTTTGGACATCAGGGAAAAACTGTTTTTT. This translates into CASSLDIREKLFF.

V and J are TRBV27 and TRBJ2-7; D not resolved. V lost 3 bases, J lost 2 bases, and 8 bases lay in between. Germline-derived CDR1 and CDR2 are MNHEY and SMNVEV (reference sequence). CDR3 length: 13 residues. The CDR3 reads CASSLAQTYEQYF. DNA for the CDR3: TGTGCCAGCAGTTTGGCTCAAACCTACGAGCAGTACTTC.

This clonotype was counted many times. The rearrangement joins TRBV7-2 to TRBJ1-3; 7 positions match TRBD1. V lost 0 bases to trimming and J lost 0 bases; unmatched junction nucleotides: 5. Germline lookup yields CDR1 SGHTA and CDR2 FQGNSA. This CDR3 region has 17 residues. The CDR3: CASSLATGFLSGNTIYF. CDR3 nucleotides: TGTGCCAGCAGCTTAGCGACAGGGTTCCTCTCTGGAAACACCATATATTTT.

CDR3 nucleotides: TGCGCCAGCAGCTTGGGGGGCCGGGGAGACAGTGAGCAGTTCTTC. Its translation: CASSLGGRGDSEQFF. The J gene is TRBJ2-1, the V gene TRBV5-1, with D possibly called TRBD1 or TRBD2 (5 bases each). The CDR3 runs to 15 residues. The ends were cut back, 0 bases at V and 9 bases at J, with 16 bases in the middle. Germline V gives CDR1 SGHRS, CDR2 YFSETQ.

This clonotype was picked up a small number of times. This rearrangement joins TRBV7-8 to TRBJ1-5; 12 nucleotides line up with TRBD1. This CDR3 contains 16 residues. CDR1 is SGHVS and CDR2 is FQNEAQ in the germline V gene. V lost 2 bases to trimming and J lost 7 bases; unmatched junction nucleotides: 6. The CDR3 bases are TGTGCCAGCAGCTTATGGGACAGGGGGCTACCCCAGCCCCAGCATTTT. Amino acid sequence: CASSLWDRGLPQPQHF.

This chain joins TRBV7-2 and TRBJ1-1; 8 bases map to TRBD1. This CDR3 region has 16 residues. Losses at the gene ends were 1 base for V and 9 bases for J; bases not matched to a gene: 13. The germline V gene encodes CDR1 SGHTA and CDR2 FQGNSA. CDR3 bases: TGTGCCAGCAGCTTAGGCCGCCGATCGCAGGGGGCTAAAGCTTTCTTT. Protein sequence: CASSLGRRSQGAKAFF. The full variable domain, in which reference TRBV7-2 and TRBJ1-1 provide the parts outside the CDR3, is GAGVSQSPSNKVTEKGKDVELRCDPISGHTALYWYRQSLGQGLEFLIYFQGNSAPDKSGLPSDRFSAERTGGSVSTLTIQRTQQEDSAVYLCASSLGRRSQGAKAFFGQGTRLTVV.

This clonotype was recorded many times. The V gene is TRBV27, the J gene TRBJ1-2, with D maybe TRBD1 (5 bases). CDR3 size: 14 residues. V lost 6 bases and J lost 0, with 11 bases in between. CDR1 and CDR2 (germline): MNHEY, SMNVEV (reference sequence). The CDR3 nucleotides read TGTGCCAGCAGCTCCGGGACGACTAACTATGGCTACACCTTC. This gives the protein CASSSGTTNYGYTF.

This clonotype was observed many times. The chain is built from TRBV7-2 and TRBJ2-1; D is uncertain. V lost 3 bases, J lost 5 bases, and 14 bases lay in between. CDR1 and CDR2 (germline): SGHTA, FQGNSA. The CDR3 has 15 amino acids. The CDR3 here is CASSLRPTFHNEQFF. CDR3 nucleotide sequence: TGTGCCAGCAGCTTGCGTCCCACCTTCCACAATGAGCAGTTCTTC.

Remarks on this clonotype: A single base separates this from a much larger clone, so it may be a read error. The CDR3 does not end in the conserved phenylalanine or tryptophan, so this is likely a read error. The chain combines TRBV7-2 with TRBJ2-3, with TRBD2 identical over 7 bases. The CDR3 contains 15 residues. Germline trimming cut 1 base from V and 6 bases from J; bases unmatched to any gene: 7. Germline CDR1 SGHTA, CDR2 FQGNSA. CDR3 sequence reads: CASSLVASGVDTQYL. Written as DNA, the CDR3 is TGTGCCAGCAGCTTAGTGGCTAGCGGTGTCGATACGCAGTATCTT.